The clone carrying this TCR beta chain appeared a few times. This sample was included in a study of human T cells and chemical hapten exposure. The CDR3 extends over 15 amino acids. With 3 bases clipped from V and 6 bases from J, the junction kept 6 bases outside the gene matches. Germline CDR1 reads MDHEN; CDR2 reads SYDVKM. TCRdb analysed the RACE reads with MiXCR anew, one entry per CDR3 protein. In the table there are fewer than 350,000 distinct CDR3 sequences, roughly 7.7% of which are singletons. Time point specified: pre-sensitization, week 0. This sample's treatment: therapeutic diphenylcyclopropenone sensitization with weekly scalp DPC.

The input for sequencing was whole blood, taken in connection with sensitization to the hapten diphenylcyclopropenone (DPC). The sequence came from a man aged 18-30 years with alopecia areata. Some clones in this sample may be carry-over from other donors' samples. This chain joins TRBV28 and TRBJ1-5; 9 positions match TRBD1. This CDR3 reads CASSFRGQGSQPQHF. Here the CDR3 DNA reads TGTGCCAGCAGTTTTCGGGGACAGGGAAGTCAGCCCCAGCATTTT.